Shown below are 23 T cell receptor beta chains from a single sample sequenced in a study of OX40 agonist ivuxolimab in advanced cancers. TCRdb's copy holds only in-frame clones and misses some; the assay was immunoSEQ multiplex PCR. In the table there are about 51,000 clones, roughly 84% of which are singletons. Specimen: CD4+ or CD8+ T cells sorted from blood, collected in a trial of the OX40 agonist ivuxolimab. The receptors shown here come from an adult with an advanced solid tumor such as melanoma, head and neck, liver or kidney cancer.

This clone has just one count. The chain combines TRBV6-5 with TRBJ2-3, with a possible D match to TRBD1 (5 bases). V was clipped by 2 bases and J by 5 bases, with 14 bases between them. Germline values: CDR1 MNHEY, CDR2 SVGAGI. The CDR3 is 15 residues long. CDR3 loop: CASSYRQGGQDTQYF. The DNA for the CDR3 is TGTGCCAGCAGTTACCGCCAGGGTGGGCAAGATACGCAGTATTTT.

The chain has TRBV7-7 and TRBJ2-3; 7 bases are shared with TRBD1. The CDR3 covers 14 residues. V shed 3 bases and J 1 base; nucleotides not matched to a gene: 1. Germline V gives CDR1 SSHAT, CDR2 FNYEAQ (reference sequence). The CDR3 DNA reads TGTGCCAGCAGCTTGGGGACAGGCACAGATACGCAGTATTTT. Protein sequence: CASSLGTGTDTQYF.

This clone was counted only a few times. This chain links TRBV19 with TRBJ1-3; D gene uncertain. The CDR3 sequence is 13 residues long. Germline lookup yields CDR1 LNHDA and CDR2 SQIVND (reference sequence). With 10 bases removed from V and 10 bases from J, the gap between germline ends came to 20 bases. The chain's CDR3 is CATTPGTLETIYF. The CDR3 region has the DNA TGTGCCACTACCCCGGGAACTCTGGAAACCATATATTTT.

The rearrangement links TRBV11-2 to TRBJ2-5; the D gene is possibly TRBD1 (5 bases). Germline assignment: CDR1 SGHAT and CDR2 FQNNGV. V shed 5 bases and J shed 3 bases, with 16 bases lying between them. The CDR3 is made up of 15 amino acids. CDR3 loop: CASSLSSGNEETQYF. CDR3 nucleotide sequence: TGTGCCAGCAGCCTCAGCTCAGGGAATGAAGAGACCCAGTACTTC. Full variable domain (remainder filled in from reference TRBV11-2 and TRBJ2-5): EAGVAQSPRYKIIEKRQSVAFWCNPISGHATLYWYQQILGQGPKLLIQFQNNGVVDDSQLPKDRFSAERLKGVDSTLKIQPAKLEDSAVYLCASSLSSGNEETQYFGPGTRLLVL.

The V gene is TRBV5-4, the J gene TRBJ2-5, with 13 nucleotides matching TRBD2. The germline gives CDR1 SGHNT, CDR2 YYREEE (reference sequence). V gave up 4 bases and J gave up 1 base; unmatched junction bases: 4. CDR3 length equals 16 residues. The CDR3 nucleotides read TGTGCCAGCAGCCTGACTAGCGGGGGGCCCCAAGAGACCCAGTACTTC. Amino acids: CASSLTSGGPQETQYF. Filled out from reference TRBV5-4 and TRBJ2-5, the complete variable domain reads ETGVTQSPTHLIKTRGQQVTLRCSSQSGHNTVSWYQQALGQGPQFIFQYYREEENGRGNFPPRFSGLQFPNYSSELNVNALELDDSALYLCASSLTSGGPQETQYFGPGTRLLVL.

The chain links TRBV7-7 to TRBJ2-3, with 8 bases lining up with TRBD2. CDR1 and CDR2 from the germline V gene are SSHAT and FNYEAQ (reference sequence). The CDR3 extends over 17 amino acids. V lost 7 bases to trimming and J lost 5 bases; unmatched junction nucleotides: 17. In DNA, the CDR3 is TGTGCCAGCATCATTGCCGGATACCGGGGGGGTATAGATACGCAGTATTTT. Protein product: CASIIAGYRGGIDTQYF. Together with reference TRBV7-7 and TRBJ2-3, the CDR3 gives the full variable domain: GAGVSQSPRYKVTKRGQDVTLRCDPISSHATLYWYQQALGQGPEFLTYFNYEAQPDKSGLPSDRFSAERPEGSISTLTIQRTEQRDSAMYRCASIIAGYRGGIDTQYFGPGTRLTVL.

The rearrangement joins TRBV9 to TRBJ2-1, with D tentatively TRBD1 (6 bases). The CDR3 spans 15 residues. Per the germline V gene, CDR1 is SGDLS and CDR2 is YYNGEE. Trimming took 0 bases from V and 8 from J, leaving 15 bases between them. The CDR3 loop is CASSVGTVKGDEQFF. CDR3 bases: TGTGCCAGCAGCGTAGGGACAGTGAAGGGCGATGAGCAGTTCTTC.

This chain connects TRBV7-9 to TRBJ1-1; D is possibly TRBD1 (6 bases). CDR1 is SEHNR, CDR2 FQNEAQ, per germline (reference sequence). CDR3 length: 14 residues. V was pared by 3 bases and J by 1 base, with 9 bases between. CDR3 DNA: TGTGCCAGCAGCTTGGGACACACGAACACTGAAGCTTTCTTT. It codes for CASSLGHTNTEAFF.

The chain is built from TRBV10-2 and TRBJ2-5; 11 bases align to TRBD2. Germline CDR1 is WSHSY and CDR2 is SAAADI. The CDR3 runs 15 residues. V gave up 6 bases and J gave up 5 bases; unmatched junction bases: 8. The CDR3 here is CASRLTSGVFETQYF. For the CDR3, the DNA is TGCGCCAGCAGATTGACTAGCGGGGTCTTTGAGACCCAGTACTTC.

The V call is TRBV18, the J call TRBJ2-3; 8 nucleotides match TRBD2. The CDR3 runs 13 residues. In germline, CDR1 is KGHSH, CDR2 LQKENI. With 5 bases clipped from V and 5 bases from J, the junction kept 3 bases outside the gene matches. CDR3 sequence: CASSSGGKDTQYF. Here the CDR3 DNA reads TGTGCCAGCTCAAGCGGGGGAAAAGATACGCAGTATTTT.

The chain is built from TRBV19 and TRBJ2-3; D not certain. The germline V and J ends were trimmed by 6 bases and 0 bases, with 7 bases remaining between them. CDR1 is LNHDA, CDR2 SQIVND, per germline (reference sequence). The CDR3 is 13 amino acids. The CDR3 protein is CASRLTSTDTQYF. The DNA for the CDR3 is TGTGCCAGTAGGCTAACTAGCACAGATACGCAGTATTTT.

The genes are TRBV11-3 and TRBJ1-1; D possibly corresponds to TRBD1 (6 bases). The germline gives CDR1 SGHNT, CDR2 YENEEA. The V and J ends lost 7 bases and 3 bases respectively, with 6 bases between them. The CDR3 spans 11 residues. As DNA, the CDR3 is TGTGCCAGCAAGGGGGACACTGAAGCTTTCTTT. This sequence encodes CASKGDTEAFF.

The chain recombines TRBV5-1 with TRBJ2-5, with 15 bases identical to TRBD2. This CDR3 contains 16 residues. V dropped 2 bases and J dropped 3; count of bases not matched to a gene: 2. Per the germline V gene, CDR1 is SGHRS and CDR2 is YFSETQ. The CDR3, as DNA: TGCGCCAGCAGCTTCGGGACTAGCGGGGGGAAAGAGACCCAGTACTTC. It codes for CASSFGTSGGKETQYF.

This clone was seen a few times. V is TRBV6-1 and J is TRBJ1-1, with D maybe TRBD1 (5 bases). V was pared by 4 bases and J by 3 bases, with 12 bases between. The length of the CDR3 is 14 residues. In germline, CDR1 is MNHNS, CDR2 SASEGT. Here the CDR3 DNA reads TGTGCCAGCAGTGGGCCGGGGGGAGACACTGAAGCTTTCTTT. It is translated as CASSGPGGDTEAFF.

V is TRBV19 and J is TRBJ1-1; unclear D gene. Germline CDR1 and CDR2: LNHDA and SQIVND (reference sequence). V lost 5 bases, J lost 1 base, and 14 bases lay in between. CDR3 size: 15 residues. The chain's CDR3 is CASSDGSLGNTEAFF. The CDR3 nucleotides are TGTGCCAGTAGTGACGGGTCCTTAGGGAACACTGAAGCTTTCTTT.

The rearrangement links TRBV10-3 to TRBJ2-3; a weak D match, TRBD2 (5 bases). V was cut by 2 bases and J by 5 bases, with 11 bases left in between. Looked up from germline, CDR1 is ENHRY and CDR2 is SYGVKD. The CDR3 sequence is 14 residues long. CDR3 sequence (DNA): TGTGCCATCAGTGAGGCGCCCCGGGGAGATACGCAGTATTTT. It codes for CAISEAPRGDTQYF.

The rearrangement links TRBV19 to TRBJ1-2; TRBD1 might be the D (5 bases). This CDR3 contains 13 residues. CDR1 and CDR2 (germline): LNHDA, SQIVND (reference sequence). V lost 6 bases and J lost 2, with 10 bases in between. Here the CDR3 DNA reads TGTGCCAGTAGCCTGGGGGGGAACTATGGCTACACCTTC. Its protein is CASSLGGNYGYTF.

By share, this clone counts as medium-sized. In DNA form, the CDR3 reads TGCGCCAGCATTGCGGGACAGGGTTTTCCGGGCTACACCTTC. It translates to CASIAGQGFPGYTF. The chain links TRBV10-1 to TRBJ1-2; 9 nucleotides match TRBD1. This CDR3 spans 14 amino acids. Germline V gives CDR1 WNHNN, CDR2 SYGVQD (reference sequence). Trimming removed 7 bases from V and 8 bases from J; junction bases left unmatched: 11.

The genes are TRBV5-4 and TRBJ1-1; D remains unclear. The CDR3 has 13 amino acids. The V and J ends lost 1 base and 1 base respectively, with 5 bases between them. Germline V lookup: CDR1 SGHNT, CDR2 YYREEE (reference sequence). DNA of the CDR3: TGTGCCAGCAGCTTGTATCCGAACACTGAAGCTTTCTTT. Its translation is CASSLYPNTEAFF.

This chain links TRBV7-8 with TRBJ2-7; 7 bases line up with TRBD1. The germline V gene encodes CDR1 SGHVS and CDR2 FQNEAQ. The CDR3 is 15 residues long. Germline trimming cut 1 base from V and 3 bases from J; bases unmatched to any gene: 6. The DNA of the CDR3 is TGTGCCAGCAGCTTAGTTGGGGACAGCGGCTACGAGCAGTACTTC. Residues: CASSLVGDSGYEQYF.

For the CDR3, the DNA is TGTGCCAGCAGTCCCGGGGACAACCCTGGAAACACCATATATTTT. This translates into CASSPGDNPGNTIYF. The J gene is TRBJ1-3, the V gene TRBV27; a possible D gene is TRBD1 (6 bases). The germline V and J ends were trimmed by 5 bases and 2 bases, with 13 bases remaining between them. The CDR3 has 15 residues. CDR1 and CDR2 from the germline V gene are MNHEY and SMNVEV (reference sequence).

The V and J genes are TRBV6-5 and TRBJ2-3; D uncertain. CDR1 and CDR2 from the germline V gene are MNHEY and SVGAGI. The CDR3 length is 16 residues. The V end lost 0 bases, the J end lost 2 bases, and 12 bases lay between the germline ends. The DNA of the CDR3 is TGTGCCAGCAGTTACTCATCCATTTCCCACACAGATACGCAGTATTTT. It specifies CASSYSSISHTDTQYF.

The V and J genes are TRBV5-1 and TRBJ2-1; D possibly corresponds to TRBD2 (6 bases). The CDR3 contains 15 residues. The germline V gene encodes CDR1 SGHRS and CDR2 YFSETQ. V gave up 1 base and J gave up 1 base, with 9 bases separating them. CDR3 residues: CASSLWGDSYNEQFF. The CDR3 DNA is TGCGCCAGCAGCTTGTGGGGGGATTCCTACAATGAGCAGTTCTTC.